The following is a T cell receptor (beta chain) sequence with its context. This record comes from a study of shared clonotypes between healthy human individuals. This CDR3 contains 14 residues. Germline V gene lookup returns CDR1 GTSNPN and CDR2 SVGIG (reference sequence). Trimming removed 0 bases at V and 4 bases at J, with 13 bases between. The data were produced by immunoSEQ multiplex PCR, yet TCRdb's version contains in-frame clones alone and is incomplete. The data hold around 500,000 clones, with approximately 80% observed a single time. The sequencing input was PBMCs. The chain is built from TRBV30 and TRBJ2-7; D perhaps matches TRBD2 (5 bases). The source is a woman aged 40 to 50 in good health. Some clones in this sample may be carry-over from other donors' samples. CDR3 DNA: TGTGCCTGGAGTGTACCAGCGGCACGTTACGAGCAGTACTTC. Residues: CAWSVPAARYEQYF.